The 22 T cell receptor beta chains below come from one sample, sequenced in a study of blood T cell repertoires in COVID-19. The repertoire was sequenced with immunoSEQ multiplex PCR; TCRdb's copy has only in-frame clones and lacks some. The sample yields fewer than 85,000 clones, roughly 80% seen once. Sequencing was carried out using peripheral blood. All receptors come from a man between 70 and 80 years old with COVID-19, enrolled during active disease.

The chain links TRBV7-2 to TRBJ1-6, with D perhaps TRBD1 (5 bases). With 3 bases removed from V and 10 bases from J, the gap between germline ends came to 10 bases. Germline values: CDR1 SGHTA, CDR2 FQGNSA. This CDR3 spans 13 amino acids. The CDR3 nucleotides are TGTGCCAGCAGCTTGGGGGGTAGATCACCCCTCCACTTT. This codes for CASSLGGRSPLHF.

The CDR3 is CASSLARTDTQYF. The CDR3 DNA reads TGTGCCAGCAGTCTCGCCCGGACAGATACGCAGTATTTT. The rearrangement joins TRBV27 to TRBJ2-3; D not resolved. Trimming left V 5 bases short and J 3 bases short, with 9 bases between. Per the germline V gene, CDR1 is MNHEY and CDR2 is SMNVEV (reference sequence). The CDR3 has 13 residues.

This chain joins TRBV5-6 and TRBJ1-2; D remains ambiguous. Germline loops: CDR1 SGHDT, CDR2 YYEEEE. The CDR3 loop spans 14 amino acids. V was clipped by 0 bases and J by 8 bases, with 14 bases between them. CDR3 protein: CASSLVTAPRGYTF. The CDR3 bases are TGTGCCAGCAGCTTGGTTACAGCTCCTCGAGGCTACACCTTC.

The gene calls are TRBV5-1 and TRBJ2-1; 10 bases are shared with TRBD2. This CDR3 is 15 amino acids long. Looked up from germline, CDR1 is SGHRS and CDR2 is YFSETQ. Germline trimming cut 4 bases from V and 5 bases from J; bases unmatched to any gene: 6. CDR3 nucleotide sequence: TGCGCCAGCAGCCCCGGGACTAGCGCTGACAATGAGCAGTTCTTC. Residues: CASSPGTSADNEQFF.

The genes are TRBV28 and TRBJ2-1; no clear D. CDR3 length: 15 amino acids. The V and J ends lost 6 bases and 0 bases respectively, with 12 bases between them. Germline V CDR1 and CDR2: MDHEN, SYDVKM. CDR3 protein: CASSRGTGSYNEQFF. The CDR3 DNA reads TGTGCCAGCAGCAGAGGCACCGGCTCCTACAATGAGCAGTTCTTC. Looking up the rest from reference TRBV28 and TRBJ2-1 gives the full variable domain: DVKVTQSSRYLVKRTGEKVFLECVQDMDHENMFWYRQDPGLGLRLIYFSYDVKMKEKGDIPEGYSVSREKKERFSLILESASTNQTSMYLCASSRGTGSYNEQFFGPGTRLTVL.

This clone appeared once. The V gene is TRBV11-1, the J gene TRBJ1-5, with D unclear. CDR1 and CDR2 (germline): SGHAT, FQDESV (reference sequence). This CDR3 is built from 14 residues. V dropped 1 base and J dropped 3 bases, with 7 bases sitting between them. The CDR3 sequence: CASSLDPINQPQHF. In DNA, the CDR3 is TGTGCCAGCAGCTTAGATCCAATCAATCAGCCCCAGCATTTT.

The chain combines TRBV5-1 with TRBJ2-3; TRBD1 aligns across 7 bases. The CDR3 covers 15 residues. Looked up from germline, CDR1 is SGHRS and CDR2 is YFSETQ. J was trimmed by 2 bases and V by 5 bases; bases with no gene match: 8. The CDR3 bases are TGCGCCAGCAGGTTGTCGGGACAGACCACAGATACGCAGTATTTT. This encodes CASRLSGQTTDTQYF.

DNA for the CDR3: TGTGCCATCAATCGACAGGGGGCAGTTTCCGGGGAGCTGTTTTTT. It encodes CAINRQGAVSGELFF. This chain uses TRBV10-3 with TRBJ2-2; 10 nucleotides line up with TRBD1. Per germline, CDR1 ENHRY and CDR2 SYGVKD. V dropped 7 bases and J dropped 6; count of bases not matched to a gene: 8. CDR3 length equals 15 residues.

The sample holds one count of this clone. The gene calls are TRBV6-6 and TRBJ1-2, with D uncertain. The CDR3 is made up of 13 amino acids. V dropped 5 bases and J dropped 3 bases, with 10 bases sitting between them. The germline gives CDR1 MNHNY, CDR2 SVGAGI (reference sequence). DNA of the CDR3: TGTGCCAGCAGTCCCGCGGGTGACTATGGCTACACCTTC. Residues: CASSPAGDYGYTF.

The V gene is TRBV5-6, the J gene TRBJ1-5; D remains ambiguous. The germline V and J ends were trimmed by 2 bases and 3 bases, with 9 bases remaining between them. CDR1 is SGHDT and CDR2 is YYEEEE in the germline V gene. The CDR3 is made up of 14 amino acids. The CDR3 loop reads CASSFYTVNQPQHF. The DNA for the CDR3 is TGTGCCAGCAGCTTTTATACGGTCAATCAGCCCCAGCATTTT.

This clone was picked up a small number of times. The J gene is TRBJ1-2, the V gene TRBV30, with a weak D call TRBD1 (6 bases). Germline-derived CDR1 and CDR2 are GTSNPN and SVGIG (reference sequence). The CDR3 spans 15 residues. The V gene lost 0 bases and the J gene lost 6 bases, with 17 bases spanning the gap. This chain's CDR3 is CAWSVSAGGADGYTF. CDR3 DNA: TGTGCCTGGAGTGTATCGGCGGGGGGCGCGGATGGCTACACCTTC.

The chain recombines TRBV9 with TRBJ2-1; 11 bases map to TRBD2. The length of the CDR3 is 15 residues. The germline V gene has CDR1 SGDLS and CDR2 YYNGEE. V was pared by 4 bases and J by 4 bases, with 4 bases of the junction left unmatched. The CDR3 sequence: CASSTSGSSYNEQFF. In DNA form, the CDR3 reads TGTGCCAGCAGCACTAGCGGGAGTTCATACAATGAGCAGTTCTTC.

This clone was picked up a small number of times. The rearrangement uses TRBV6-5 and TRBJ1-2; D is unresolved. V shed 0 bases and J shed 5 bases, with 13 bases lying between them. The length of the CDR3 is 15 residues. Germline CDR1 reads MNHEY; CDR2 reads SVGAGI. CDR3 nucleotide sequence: TGTGCCAGCAGTTACTCTTCCCGTGGGCAGTATGGCTACACCTTC. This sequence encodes CASSYSSRGQYGYTF.

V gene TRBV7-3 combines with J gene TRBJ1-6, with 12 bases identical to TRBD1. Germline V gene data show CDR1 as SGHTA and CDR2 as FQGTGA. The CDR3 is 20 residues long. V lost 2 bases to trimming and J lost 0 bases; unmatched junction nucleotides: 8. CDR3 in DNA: TGTGCCAGCAGCTTAGGGCGGGGACAGGGGGCTTACTCCTATAATTCACCCCTCCACTTT. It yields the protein CASSLGRGQGAYSYNSPLHF.

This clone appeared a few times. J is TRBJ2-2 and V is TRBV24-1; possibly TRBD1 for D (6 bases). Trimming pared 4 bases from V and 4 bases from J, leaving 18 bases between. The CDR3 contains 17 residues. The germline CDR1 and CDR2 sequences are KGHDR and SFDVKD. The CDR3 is CATSDPGQPWATGELFF. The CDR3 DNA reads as TGTGCCACCAGTGACCCGGGACAACCATGGGCCACCGGGGAGCTGTTTTTT.

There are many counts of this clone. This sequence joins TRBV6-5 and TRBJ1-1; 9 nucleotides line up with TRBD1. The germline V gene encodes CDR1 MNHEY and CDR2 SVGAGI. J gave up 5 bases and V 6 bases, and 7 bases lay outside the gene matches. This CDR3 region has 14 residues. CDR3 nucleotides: TGTGCCAGCAGCCGGGACAGGGATAGAACTGAAGCTTTCTTT. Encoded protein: CASSRDRDRTEAFF.

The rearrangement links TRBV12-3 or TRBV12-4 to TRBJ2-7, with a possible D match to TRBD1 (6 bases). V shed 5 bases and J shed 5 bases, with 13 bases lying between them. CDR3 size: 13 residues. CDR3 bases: TGTGCCAGCAGTCCGAACAGGGTTCACGAGCAGTACTTC. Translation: CASSPNRVHEQYF.

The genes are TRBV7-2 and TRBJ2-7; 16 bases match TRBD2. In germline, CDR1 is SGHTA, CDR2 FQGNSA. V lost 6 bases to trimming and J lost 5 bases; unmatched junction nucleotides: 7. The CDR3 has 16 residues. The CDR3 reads CASSLGGLAGGDEQYF. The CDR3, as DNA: TGTGCCAGCAGTTTGGGGGGACTAGCGGGAGGGGACGAGCAGTACTTC.

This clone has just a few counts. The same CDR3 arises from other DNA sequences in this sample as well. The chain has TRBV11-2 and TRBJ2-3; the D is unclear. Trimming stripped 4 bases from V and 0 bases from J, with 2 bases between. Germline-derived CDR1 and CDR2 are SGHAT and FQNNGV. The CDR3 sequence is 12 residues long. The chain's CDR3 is CASSSSTDTQYF. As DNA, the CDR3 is TGTGCCAGCAGCTCTAGCACAGATACGCAGTATTTT.

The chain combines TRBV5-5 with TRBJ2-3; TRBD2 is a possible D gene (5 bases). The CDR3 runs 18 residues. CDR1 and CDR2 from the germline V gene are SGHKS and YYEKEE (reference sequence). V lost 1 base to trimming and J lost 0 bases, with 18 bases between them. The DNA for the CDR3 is TGTGCCAGCAGCTTGTCCCCATCCCGGGGATCTAGCACAGATACGCAGTATTTT. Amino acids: CASSLSPSRGSSTDTQYF.

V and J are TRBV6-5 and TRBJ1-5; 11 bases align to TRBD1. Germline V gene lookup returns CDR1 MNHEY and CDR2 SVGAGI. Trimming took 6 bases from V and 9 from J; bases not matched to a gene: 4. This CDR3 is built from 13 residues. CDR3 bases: TGTGCCAGCAGATCTGGGACAGGGGGGCCCCAGCATTTT. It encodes CASRSGTGGPQHF.

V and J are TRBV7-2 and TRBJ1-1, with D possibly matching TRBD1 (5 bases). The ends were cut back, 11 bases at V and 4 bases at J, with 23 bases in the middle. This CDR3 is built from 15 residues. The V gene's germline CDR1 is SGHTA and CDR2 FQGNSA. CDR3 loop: CAAGGRATRGTEAFF. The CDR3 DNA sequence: TGTGCCGCAGGCGGCAGGGCAACAAGAGGCACTGAAGCTTTCTTT.